This T cell receptor (beta chain) was captured in a study of cytomegalovirus exposure and HLA in healthy donors. Findings of the study overall: In vitro checks showed that three CMV-associated chains really do target CMV antigens. A later analysis showed HLA-associated TCR beta chains outstripping equally common others in clonal expansion. The authors listed some 150 TCR beta chains as cytomegalovirus-associated.

Points on this clone: What it binds is not known.

Trimming pared 3 bases from V and 0 bases from J, leaving 15 bases between. Germline V lookup: CDR1 SEHNR, CDR2 FQNEAQ (reference sequence). The CDR3 extends over 18 amino acids. The primer mix had 60 Vbeta and 13 Jbeta primers. The repertoire was sequenced with immunoSEQ multiplex PCR; TCRdb's copy has only in-frame clones and lacks some. The sample holds 180,000 or so clones, more than 80% seen once. The specimen was PBMCs. The TCR originated in a woman between 18 and 30 years old in good health and CMV-seropositive. The chain recombines TRBV7-9 with TRBJ2-6; D might be TRBD1 (5 bases). CDR3 nucleotides: TGTGCCAGCAGCTTCATTCGGCAGGGCCTCTCTGGGGCCAACGTCCTGACTTTC. This encodes CASSFIRQGLSGANVLTF.